Listed below are T cell receptor beta chains from one sample, sequenced in a study of blood T cell repertoires in COVID-19. Sequenced by immunoSEQ multiplex PCR; TCRdb stores in-frame clones only, minus some. The sample records more than 300,000 clones, 92% being singletons. Material for sequencing was PBMCs or T cells enriched from blood (not recorded which). These TCRs come from a woman aged 25 to 45 who had recovered from COVID-19. The CDR3 runs from the conserved cysteine through the conserved F or W. Fields, in order: J gene, V gene, clone size, D gene, CDR3 protein, CDR3 DNA. The D gene is left open where the match is weak. Expanded clones are given a class, and other clones once, few, many or no size at all.

>TRBJ1-6|TRBV6-5|-|TRBD1
CASSYDGTGNSPLHF
TGTGCCAGCAGTTACGACGGGACAGGGAATTCACCCCTCCACTTT
>TRBJ2-1|TRBV7-3|-|-
CASSLMSDEQFF
TGTGCCAGCAGCTTAATGTCAGATGAGCAGTTCTTC
>TRBJ1-1|TRBV6-6|-|-
CASSYAAGVDTEAFF
TGTGCCAGCAGTTACGCGGCGGGGGTGGACACTGAAGCTTTCTTT
>TRBJ2-5|TRBV28|-|-
CASSFYSGVETQYF
TGTGCCAGCAGTTTTTACTCAGGGGTAGAGACCCAGTACTTC
>TRBJ2-7|TRBV5-4|-|-
CASRTWASYEQYF
TGTGCCAGCAGGACGTGGGCCTCCTACGAGCAGTACTTC
>TRBJ2-7|TRBV28|-|TRBD1
CASSRQGSEQYF
TGTGCCAGCAGCCGACAGGGTTCCGAGCAGTACTTC
>TRBJ2-1|TRBV19|-|TRBD2
CASSIRTSGAYNEQFF
TGTGCCAGTAGTATCCGGACTAGCGGAGCCTACAATGAGCAGTTCTTC
>TRBJ2-7|TRBV4-1|-|-
CASSQAGTPSIYEQYF
TGCGCCAGCAGCCAGGCCGGGACTCCCTCAATATACGAGCAGTACTTC
>TRBJ2-7|TRBV10-2|-|TRBD2
CASSDIRGTSGSVISYEQYF
TGCGCCAGCAGTGATATTCGCGGGACTAGCGGGAGTGTGATTTCCTACGAGCAGTACTTC
>TRBJ2-3|TRBV5-1|-|-
CASSRTAADTQYF
TGCGCCAGCAGCCGGACAGCGGCGGATACGCAGTATTTT
>TRBJ2-7|TRBV7-9|once|-
CASSVRGYEQYF
TGTGCCAGCAGCGTTAGAGGCTACGAGCAGTACTTC
>TRBJ2-2|TRBV4-2|-|-
CASSPETGENTGELFF
TGTGCCAGCAGCCCCGAGACAGGCGAGAACACCGGGGAGCTGTTTTTT
>TRBJ2-7|TRBV7-2|-|TRBD2
CASSPRTSGANRPYEQYF
TGTGCCAGCAGCCCCCGGACTAGCGGAGCTAATCGGCCCTACGAGCAGTACTTC
>TRBJ1-3|TRBV7-8|-|-
CASSFRPGGEVGSGNTIYF
TGTGCCAGCAGCTTTCGGCCAGGTGGCGAAGTGGGCTCTGGAAACACCATATATTTT
>TRBJ1-4|TRBV3-1/TRBV3-2|-|TRBD1
CASSHQQGGTEKLFF
TGTGCCAGCAGCCACCAACAGGGGGGGACTGAAAAACTGTTTTTT
>TRBJ1-5|TRBV7-9|-|TRBD1
CASSFGETGESNQPQHF
TGTGCCAGCAGCTTTGGCGAGACAGGGGAAAGCAATCAGCCCCAGCATTTT
>TRBJ1-2|TRBV6-6|-|-
CASTQSGGVHGYTF
TGTGCCAGCACTCAGAGTGGGGGGGTCCATGGCTACACCTTC
>TRBJ1-5|TRBV7-9|once|-
CASSLALVRAPCRNQPQHF
TGTGCCAGCAGCTTAGCGCTGGTGAGGGCTCCGTGTCGCAATCAGCCCCAGCATTTT
>TRBJ1-2|TRBV19|-|-
CASSHTGSGYGYTF
TGTGCCAGTTCACACACAGGGTCGGGCTATGGCTACACCTTC
>TRBJ2-3|TRBV10-3|-|TRBD2
CAIKTGGPTDTQYF
TGTGCCATCAAGACGGGAGGGCCAACAGATACGCAGTATTTT
>TRBJ1-1|TRBV6-5|-|TRBD1
CASRGTVLTEAFF
TGTGCCAGCAGGGGGACAGTTTTAACTGAAGCTTTCTTT